These T cell receptor beta chains were read from a single sample in a study of PD-1 blockade in mismatch repair-deficient tumors. Using immunoSEQ multiplex PCR, the repertoire was profiled, and TCRdb retains in-frame clones only, with some absent. The data hold about 39,000 clones, with roughly 84% observed a single time. Sequencing used PBMCs, obtained around 40 weeks after starting pembrolizumab. All receptors come from an adult with mismatch repair-deficient cancer. CDR3s leave out the opening cysteine and the closing phenylalanine or tryptophan.

>TRBJ1-2|TRBV5-1
ASGGGRLYGYT
>TRBJ1-2|TRBV6-4
ASSPEHGTGGGYT
>TRBJ2-7|TRBV11-2
ASSTVSGRYEQY
>TRBJ2-5|TRBV10-3
AIRRGATNIQQETQY
>TRBJ2-5|TRBV11-3
ASSFSGSHETQY
>TRBJ1-1|TRBV19
ASSIDWQGKTEAF
>TRBJ2-3|TRBV6-6
ASSYSREGPDTQY
>TRBJ1-3|TRBV7-3
ASSLGGFSGNTIY
>TRBJ2-1|TRBV27
ASSVAPGLAGVWYNEQF
>TRBJ1-6|TRBV28
ASQITGRDSPLH
>TRBJ2-7|TRBV28
ASSAPGTSGSSYEQY
>TRBJ2-1|TRBV7-3
ASSLFAGGGNEQF
>TRBJ2-7|TRBV28
ASSFPRDSYEQY
>TRBJ2-1|TRBV19
ASSPTLPTTYNEQF
>TRBJ2-1|TRBV5-1
ASSFTSGENEQF
>TRBJ2-7|TRBV7-2
ASSAERATYEQY